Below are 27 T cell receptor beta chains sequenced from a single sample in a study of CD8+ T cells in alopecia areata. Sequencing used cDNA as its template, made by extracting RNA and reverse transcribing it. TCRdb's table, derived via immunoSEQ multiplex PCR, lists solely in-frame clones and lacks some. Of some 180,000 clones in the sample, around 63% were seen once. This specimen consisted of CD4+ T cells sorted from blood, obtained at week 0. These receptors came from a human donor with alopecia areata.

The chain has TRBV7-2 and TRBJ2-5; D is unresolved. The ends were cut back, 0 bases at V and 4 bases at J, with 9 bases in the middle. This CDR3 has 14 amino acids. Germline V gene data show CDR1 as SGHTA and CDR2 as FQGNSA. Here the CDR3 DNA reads TGTGCCAGCAGCTTAGCCCTAGTCCGAGAGACCCAGTACTTC. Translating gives CASSLALVRETQYF.

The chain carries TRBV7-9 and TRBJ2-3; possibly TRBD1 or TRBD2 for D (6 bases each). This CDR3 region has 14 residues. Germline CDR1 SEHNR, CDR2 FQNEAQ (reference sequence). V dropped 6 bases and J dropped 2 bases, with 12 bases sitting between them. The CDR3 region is CASSYGGHTDTQYF. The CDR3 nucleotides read TGTGCCAGCAGTTACGGGGGACACACAGATACGCAGTATTTT.

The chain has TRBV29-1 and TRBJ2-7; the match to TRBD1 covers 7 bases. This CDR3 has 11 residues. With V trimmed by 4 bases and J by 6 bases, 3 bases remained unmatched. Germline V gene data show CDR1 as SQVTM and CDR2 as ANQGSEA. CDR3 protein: CSVATGAEQYF. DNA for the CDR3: TGCAGCGTTGCAACAGGGGCCGAGCAGTACTTC.

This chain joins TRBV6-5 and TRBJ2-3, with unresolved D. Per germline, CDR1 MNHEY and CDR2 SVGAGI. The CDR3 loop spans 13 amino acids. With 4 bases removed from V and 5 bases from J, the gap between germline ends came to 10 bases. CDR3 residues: CASSSLVGDTQYF. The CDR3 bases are TGTGCCAGCAGTTCCCTAGTCGGAGATACGCAGTATTTT.

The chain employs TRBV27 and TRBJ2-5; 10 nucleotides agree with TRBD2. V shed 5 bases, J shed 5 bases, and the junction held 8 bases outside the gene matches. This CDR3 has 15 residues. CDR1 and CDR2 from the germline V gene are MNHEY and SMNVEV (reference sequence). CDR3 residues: CASSRAGGPWETQYF. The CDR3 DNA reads TGTGCCAGCAGTCGAGCGGGGGGGCCGTGGGAGACCCAGTACTTC.

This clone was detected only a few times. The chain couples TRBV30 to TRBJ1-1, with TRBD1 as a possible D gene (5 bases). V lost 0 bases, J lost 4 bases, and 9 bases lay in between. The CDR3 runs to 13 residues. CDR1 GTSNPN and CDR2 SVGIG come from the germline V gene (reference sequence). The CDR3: CAWSVKRGTEAFF. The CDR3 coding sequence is TGTGCCTGGAGTGTAAAGAGGGGCACTGAAGCTTTCTTT. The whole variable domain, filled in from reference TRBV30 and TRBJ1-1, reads SQTIHQWPATLVQPVGSPLSLECTVEGTSNPNLYWYRQAAGRGLQLLFYSVGIGQISSEVPQNLSASRPQDRQFILSSKKLLLSDSGFYLCAWSVKRGTEAFFGQGTRLTVV.

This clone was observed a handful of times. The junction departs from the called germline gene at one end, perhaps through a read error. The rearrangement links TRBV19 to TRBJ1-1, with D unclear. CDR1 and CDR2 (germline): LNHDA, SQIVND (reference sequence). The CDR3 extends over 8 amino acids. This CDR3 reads CASIPDLF. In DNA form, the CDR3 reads TGTGCCAGTATTCCGGACCTGTTT.

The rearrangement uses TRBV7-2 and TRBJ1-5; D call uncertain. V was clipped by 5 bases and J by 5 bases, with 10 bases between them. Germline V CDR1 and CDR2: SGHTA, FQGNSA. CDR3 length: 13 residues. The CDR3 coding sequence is TGTGCCAGCAGCATCCGGACGGATCAGCCCCAGCATTTT. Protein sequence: CASSIRTDQPQHF.

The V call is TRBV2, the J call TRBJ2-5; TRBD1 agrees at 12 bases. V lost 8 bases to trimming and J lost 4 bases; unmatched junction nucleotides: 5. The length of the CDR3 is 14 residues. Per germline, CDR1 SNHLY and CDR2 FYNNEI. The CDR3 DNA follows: TGTGCCAGCGGTCGGGACAGGGGGCGAGAGACCCAGTACTTC. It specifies CASGRDRGRETQYF. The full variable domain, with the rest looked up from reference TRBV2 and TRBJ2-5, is EPEVTQTPSHQVTQMGQEVILRCVPISNHLYFYWYRQILGQKVEFLVSFYNNEISEKSEIFDDQFSVERPDGSNFTLKIRSTKLEDSAMYFCASGRDRGRETQYFGPGTRLLVL.

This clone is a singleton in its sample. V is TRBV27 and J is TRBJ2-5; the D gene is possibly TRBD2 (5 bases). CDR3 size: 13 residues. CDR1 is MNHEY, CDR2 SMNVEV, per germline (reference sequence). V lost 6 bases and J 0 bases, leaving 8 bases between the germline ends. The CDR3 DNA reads TGTGCCAGCAGGAGCGGATACCAAGAGACCCAGTACTTC. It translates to CASRSGYQETQYF.

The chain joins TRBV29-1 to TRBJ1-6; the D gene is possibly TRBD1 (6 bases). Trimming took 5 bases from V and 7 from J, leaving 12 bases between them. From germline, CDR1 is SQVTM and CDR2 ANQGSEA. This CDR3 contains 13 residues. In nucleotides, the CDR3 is TGCAGCGTTCGCCAGGGGAAGAATTCACCCCTCCACTTT. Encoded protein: CSVRQGKNSPLHF.

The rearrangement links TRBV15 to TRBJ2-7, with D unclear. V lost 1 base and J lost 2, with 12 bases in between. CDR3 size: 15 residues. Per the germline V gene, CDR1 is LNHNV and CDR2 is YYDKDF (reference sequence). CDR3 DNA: TGTGCCACCAGCAGAGGGAAGGGTTCAACCTACGAGCAGTACTTC. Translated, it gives CATSRGKGSTYEQYF.

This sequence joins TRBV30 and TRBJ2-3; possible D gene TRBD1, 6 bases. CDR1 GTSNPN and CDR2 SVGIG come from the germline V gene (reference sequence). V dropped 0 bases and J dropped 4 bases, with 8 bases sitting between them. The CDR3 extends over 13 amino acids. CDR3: CAWSVKGADTQYF. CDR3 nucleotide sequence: TGTGCCTGGAGTGTAAAGGGGGCAGATACGCAGTATTTT.

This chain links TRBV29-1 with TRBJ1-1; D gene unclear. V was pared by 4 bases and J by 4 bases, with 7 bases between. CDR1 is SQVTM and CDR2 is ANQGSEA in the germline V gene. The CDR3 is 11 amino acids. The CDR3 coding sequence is TGCAGCGTTGCGGGGAGCACTGAAGCTTTCTTT. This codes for CSVAGSTEAFF.

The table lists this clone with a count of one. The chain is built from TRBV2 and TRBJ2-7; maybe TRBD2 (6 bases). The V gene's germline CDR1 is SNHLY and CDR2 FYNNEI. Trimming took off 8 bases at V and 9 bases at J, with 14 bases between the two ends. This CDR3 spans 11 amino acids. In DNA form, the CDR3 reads TGTGCCAGCGGGGAGGACCTGGCGCAGTACTTC. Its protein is CASGEDLAQYF.

In DNA, the CDR3 is TGTGCCAGCAGTGCGAAGGGGACGGACACTGAAGCTTTCTTT. Residues: CASSAKGTDTEAFF. The chain couples TRBV6-1 to TRBJ1-1; tentatively, D is TRBD1 (5 bases). V lost 4 bases to trimming and J lost 3 bases, with 12 bases between them. Per germline, CDR1 MNHNS and CDR2 SASEGT. The CDR3 runs 14 residues.

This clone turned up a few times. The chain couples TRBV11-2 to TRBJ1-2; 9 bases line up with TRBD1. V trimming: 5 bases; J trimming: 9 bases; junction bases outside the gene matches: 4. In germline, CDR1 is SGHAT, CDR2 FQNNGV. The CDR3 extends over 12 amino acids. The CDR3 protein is CASSPQGARYTF. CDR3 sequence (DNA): TGTGCCAGCAGCCCACAGGGGGCTCGCTACACCTTC. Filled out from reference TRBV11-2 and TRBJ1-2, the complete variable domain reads EAGVAQSPRYKIIEKRQSVAFWCNPISGHATLYWYQQILGQGPKLLIQFQNNGVVDDSQLPKDRFSAERLKGVDSTLKIQPAKLEDSAVYLCASSPQGARYTFGSGTRLTVV.

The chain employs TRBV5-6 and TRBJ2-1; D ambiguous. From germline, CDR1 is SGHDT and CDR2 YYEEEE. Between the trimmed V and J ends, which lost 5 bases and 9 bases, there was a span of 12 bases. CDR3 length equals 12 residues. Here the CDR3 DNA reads TGTGCCAGCAGTCAACGGCCCTTTGAGCAGTTCTTC. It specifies CASSQRPFEQFF.

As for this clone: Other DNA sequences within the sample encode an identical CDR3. For the CDR3, the DNA is TGCGCCAGCAGCCTCTCCAGCGAGACCCAGTACTTC. Residues: CASSLSSETQYF. The chain uses TRBV5-1 and TRBJ2-5; D not resolved. Germline V gene lookup returns CDR1 SGHRS and CDR2 YFSETQ. V was cut by 4 bases and J by 5 bases, with 9 bases left in between. This CDR3 contains 12 residues.

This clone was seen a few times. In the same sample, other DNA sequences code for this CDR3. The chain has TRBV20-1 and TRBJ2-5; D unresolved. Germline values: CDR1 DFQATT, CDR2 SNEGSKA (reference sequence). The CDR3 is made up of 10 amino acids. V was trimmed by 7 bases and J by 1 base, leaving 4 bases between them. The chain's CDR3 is CSVRQETQYF. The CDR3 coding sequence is TGCAGTGTACGCCAAGAGACCCAGTACTTC.

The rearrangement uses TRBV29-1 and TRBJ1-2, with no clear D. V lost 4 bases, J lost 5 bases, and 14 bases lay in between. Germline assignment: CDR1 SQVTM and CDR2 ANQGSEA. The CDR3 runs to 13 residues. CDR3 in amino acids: CSVVRSLGYGYTF. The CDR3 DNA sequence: TGCAGCGTTGTTCGCTCCCTGGGGTATGGCTACACCTTC.

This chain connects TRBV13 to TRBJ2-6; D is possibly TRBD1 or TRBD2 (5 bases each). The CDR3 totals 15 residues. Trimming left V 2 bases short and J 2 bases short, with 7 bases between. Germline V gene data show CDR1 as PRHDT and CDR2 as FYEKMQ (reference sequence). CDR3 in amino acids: CASSLRDAGANVLTF. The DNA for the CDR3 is TGTGCCAGCAGCTTAAGGGACGCTGGGGCCAACGTCCTGACTTTC.

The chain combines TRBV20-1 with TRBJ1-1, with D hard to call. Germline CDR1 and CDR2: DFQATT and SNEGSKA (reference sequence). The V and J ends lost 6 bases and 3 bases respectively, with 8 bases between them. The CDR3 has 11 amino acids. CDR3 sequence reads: CSAAADTEAFF. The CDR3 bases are TGCAGTGCCGCTGCCGACACTGAAGCTTTCTTT.

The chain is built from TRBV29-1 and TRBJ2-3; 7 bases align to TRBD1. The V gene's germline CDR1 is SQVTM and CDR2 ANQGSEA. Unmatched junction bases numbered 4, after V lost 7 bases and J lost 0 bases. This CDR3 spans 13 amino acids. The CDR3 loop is CSGRGLSTDTQYF. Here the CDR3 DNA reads TGCAGCGGTAGGGGGCTTAGCACAGATACGCAGTATTTT.

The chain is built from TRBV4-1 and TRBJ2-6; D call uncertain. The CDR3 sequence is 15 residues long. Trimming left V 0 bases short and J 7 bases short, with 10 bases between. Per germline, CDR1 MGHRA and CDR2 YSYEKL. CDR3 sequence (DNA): TGCGCCAGCAGCCAAGAAATAGGTCGTGCCAACGTCCTGACTTTC. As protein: CASSQEIGRANVLTF.

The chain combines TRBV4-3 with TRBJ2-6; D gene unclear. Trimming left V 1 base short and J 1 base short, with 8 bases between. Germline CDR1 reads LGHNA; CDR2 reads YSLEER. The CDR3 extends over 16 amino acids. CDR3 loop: CASSQGSGSGANVLTF. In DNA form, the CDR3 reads TGCGCCAGCAGCCAAGGTTCAGGTTCTGGGGCCAACGTCCTGACTTTC.

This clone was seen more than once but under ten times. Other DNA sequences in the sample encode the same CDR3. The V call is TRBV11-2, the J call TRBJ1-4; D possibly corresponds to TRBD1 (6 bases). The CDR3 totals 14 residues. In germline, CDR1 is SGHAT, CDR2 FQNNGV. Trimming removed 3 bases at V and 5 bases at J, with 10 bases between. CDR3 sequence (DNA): TGTGCCAGCAGCTTTGGGACACGGAATGAAAAACTGTTTTTT. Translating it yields CASSFGTRNEKLFF.